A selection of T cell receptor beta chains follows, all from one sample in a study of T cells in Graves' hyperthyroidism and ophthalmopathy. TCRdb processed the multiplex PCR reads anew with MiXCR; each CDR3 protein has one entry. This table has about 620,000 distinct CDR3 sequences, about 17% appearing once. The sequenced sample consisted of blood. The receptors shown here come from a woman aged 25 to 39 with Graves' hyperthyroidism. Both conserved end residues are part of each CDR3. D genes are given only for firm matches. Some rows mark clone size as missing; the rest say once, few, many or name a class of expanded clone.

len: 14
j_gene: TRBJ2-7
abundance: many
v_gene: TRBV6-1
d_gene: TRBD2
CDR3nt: TGTGCCAGCAATATAGCGGGAGGGTCCTACGAGCAGTACTTC
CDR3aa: CASNIAGGSYEQYF

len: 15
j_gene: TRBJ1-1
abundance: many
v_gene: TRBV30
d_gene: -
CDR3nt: TGTGCCTGGAGTTCCCTGGTGGCTTGGGACACTGAAGCTTTCTTT
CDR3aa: CAWSSLVAWDTEAFF

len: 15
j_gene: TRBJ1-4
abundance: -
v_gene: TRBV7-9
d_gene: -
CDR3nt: TGTGCCAGCAGCTTGGAGGGGGGCAGTGTCGGAAAACTGTTTTTT
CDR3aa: CASSLEGGSVGKLFF

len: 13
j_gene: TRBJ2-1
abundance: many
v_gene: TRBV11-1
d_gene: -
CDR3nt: TGTGCCAGCAGCTTGTTCCAATACAATGAGCAGTTCTTC
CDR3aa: CASSLFQYNEQFF

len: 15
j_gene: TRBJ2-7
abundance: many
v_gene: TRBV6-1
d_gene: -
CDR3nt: TGTGCCAGCAGTGATTCGGGGGGCGTTTCCTACGAGCAGTACTTC
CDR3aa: CASSDSGGVSYEQYF

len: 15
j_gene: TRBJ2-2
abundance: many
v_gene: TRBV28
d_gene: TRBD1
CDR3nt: TGTGCCAGCAGTTTAGCCGGGACAGACACCGGGGAGCTGTTTTTT
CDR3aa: CASSLAGTDTGELFF

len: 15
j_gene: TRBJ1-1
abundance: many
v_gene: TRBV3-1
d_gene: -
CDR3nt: TGTGCCAGCAGCCCAACCACACTTTGGAACACTGAAGCTTTCTTT
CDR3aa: CASSPTTLWNTEAFF

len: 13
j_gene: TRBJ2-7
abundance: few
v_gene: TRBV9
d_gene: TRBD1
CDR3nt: TGTGCCAGCAGCGTAGTGACAGGGGAAGAGCAGTACTTC
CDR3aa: CASSVVTGEEQYF

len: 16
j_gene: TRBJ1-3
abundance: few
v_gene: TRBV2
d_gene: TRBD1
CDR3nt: TGTGCCAGCAGTGAATTTGGCAGGGGGCCAGGAAACACCATATATTTT
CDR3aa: CASSEFGRGPGNTIYF

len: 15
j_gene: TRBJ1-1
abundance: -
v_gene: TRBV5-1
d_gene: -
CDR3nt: TGCGCCAGCAGCTTGTGGCAGGGAGGTAGCACTGAAGCTTCCTTT
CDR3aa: CASSLWQGGSTEASF

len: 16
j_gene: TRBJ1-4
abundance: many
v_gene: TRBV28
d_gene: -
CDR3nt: TGTGCCAGCAGTTTGTCATCGGGACCGCTTAATGAAAAACTGTTTTTT
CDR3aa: CASSLSSGPLNEKLFF

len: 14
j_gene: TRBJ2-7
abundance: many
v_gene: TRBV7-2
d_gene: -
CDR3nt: TGTGCCAGCAGCTCACACTCCAGCTCCTACGAGCAGTACTTC
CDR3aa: CASSSHSSSYEQYF

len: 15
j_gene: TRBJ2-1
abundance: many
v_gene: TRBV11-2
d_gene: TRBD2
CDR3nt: TGTGCCAGCAGCCCCCGAGCGGGGGTATACAATGAGCAGTTCTTC
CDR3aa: CASSPRAGVYNEQFF